This T cell receptor (beta chain) derives from a study of T cells in Graves' hyperthyroidism and ophthalmopathy (dated by TCRdb to between 2018 and 2021). Background on the whole study: Peripheral blood samples were taken at initial diagnosis, before any treatment was given. TCR Vbeta CDR3 sequencing of approximately 140 peripheral blood samples (approximately 44 ophthalmopathy, over 70 hyperthyroidism and around 17 progressor patients) is reported in the paper. Following sampling, methimazole starting at 30 mg daily was given to hyperthyroidism patients, and high-dose intravenous methylprednisolone was given to ophthalmopathy patients. In addition, the study compared T-cell repertoires in thyroid tissue and in blood from six Graves' hyperthyroidism patients. The 75 to 100 discovery patients were randomly split 7:3 into training and test sets. To identify distinguishing TCR V-J signatures, a discovery cohort of about 95 patients was used, comprising 43 with Graves' ophthalmopathy and around 60 with stable Graves' hyperthyroidism. Whether ophthalmopathy could be predicted prospectively was tested in an independent validation cohort made up of approximately 19 hyperthyroidism patients plus 17 patients who later progressed to ophthalmopathy.

Moderately to severely active disease, a Clinical Activity Score of at least 3, a NOSPECS grade of at least 4, and a duration under 3 months were present in ophthalmopathy patients. The study excluded patients with uncontrolled infections, other autoimmune diseases, pregnancy or lactation. Clinical symptoms, serum thyroxine and TRAb, thyroid ultrasound, and orbital computed tomography formed the basis for the diagnoses. PBMCs were separated from approximately 9.9 ml of fresh peripheral blood using Ficoll-Paque density gradient centrifugation. Trizol reagent was used to extract total RNA, and RNA quality was then checked on an Agilent 2100 Bioanalyzer. TCR beta CDR3 regions were amplified from RNA transcripts. The first round of RT-PCR for the TCR CDR3 was performed with the HTBI primer set and the Qiagen OneStep RT-PCR kit. A second multiplex PCR round built the libraries, followed by size selection and purification. Paired-end sequencing of the libraries was performed with 100 bp reads on an Illumina HiSeq2000. Per the source publication's procedure: SOAPnuke was used to process the raw data, removing reads that contained adapters or uncalled bases, had a mean Phred below 15, or lacked an exact match to the constant primer or identifier. High-quality paired reads were merged using COPE v1.2.5, and each unique nucleotide sequence was defined as a clonotype. Clonotypes were aligned to IMGT TRBV, TRBD and TRBJ reference segments using MiTCR v1.1. The analysis was restricted to V-J combinations with a frequency above 0.0001, which together covered 99.2% of the repertoires. The TCS score was defined as F50 (clonal expansion) divided by E x V (chaos), with BLOSUM62-based TCRdist calculated between CDR3 peptides within each V-J. Welch's t-statistics and random forest reduced fewer than 550 V-J features to 13, which were used in a naive Bayes classifier (R e1071). The public reads were run again by TCRdb, first through fastp at Q25 and then through MiXCR, and only productive beta chains were kept. Duplicate CDR3 protein sequences are folded into a single record with the most common DNA and genes. For this entry, the V and J calls and clone size follow TCRdb and not the study's own pipeline. This sample has roughly 600,000 distinct CDR3 sequences in its table, and approximately 15% of those were observed once. The biggest ten clones account for around 13% of the sample.

Taken from cysteine to phenylalanine, the CDR3 has 14 residues. Only CDR3 DNA remains: 42 bases, in frame from the first base. Unmatched junction bases come to 5, with V trimmed by 5 bases and J by 4 bases. This clonotype was recorded many times. Its antigen specificity is not known. The sample holds no much larger clone one base away, and base qualities are not on file. What the authors observed across the whole study: Ophthalmopathy was separated from stable hyperthyroidism by a 13 V-J signature model, with approximately 86% sensitivity and about 81% specificity obtained in cross-validation and 80%/75% obtained in testing. Most expanded thyroid clonotypes (frequency above 0.001) were also found in blood, which suggests that blood repertoires may mirror thyroid immune responses. In validation, the model predicted progression to ophthalmopathy with around 71% sensitivity and roughly 72% specificity, a median of 6.5 months before onset. No statistical method was used to set the sample size in advance, and investigators knew the group allocation.

The chain couples TRBV12-3 or TRBV12-4 to TRBJ1-2; 9 bases in the junction line up with TRBD1. The sequenced sample was blood. This TCR derives from a woman aged 45-65 years with Graves' ophthalmopathy. The CDR3 amino acid sequence is: CASSTQGAAYGYTF. The sequence in DNA is TGTGCCAGCAGTACACAGGGGGCTGCCTATGGCTACACCTTC.